These 22 T cell receptor beta chains were all obtained from the same sample, sequenced in a study of response to subunit inactivated influenza vaccine (dated by TCRdb to 2016 to 2018). Receptor amplification or capture employed RT-PCR. TCRdb shows the sequencer as Illumina HiSeq 2500. The public sequencing data were trimmed at Q25 with fastp and processed into clonotypes with MiXCR by TCRdb, which kept only in-frame beta chains. Entries that share a CDR3 protein sequence are merged under the most common genes and DNA. Here the sample has hundreds of thousands of distinct CDR3 sequences; approximately 14% occur a single time. Of the sample, 6.5% to 8.5% falls within the top ten clones. The sequences come from PBMCs from blood, collected approximately 15 days before vaccination. The receptors derive from a man aged 50-60 years who received an inactivated influenza vaccine. Donor details come from another sample of the same person, matched by shared clones.

This chain connects TRBV6-1 to TRBJ2-1; D remains ambiguous. Germline V gene sequence: CDR1 MNHNS, CDR2 SASEGT. The V end lost 3 bases, the J end lost 0 bases, and 12 bases lay between the germline ends. The CDR3 has 16 amino acids. The CDR3 DNA follows: TGTGCCAGCAGTGACCACCGTAGTTACTCCTACAATGAGCAGTTCTTC. It encodes CASSDHRSYSYNEQFF.

The rearrangement joins TRBV3-1 to TRBJ2-3; TRBD1 matches 11 bases. With V trimmed by 1 base and J by 6 bases, 6 bases remained unmatched. Germline V CDR1 and CDR2: LGHDT, YNNKEL (reference sequence). The CDR3 sequence is 16 residues long. Here the CDR3 DNA reads TGTGCCAGCAGCCAAGCACGGACAGGGGGCATCGATACGCAGTATTTT. Translated: CASSQARTGGIDTQYF.

Only a few counts were recorded for this clonotype. As DNA, the CDR3 is TGTGCCAGCAGTTTAAGTCGGGGGGCCGGGGAGACCCAGTACTTC. Its translation is CASSLSRGAGETQYF. The rearrangement joins TRBV27 to TRBJ2-5; weak D call: TRBD2 (7 bases). Trimming took off 2 bases at V and 5 bases at J, with 15 bases between the two ends. The CDR3 contains 15 residues. Germline loops: CDR1 MNHEY, CDR2 SMNVEV (reference sequence).

V is TRBV12-3 or TRBV12-4 and J is TRBJ1-3, with 9 bases that match TRBD1. This CDR3 is 16 amino acids long. The J segment lost 2 bases and the V segment lost 4 bases, leaving 6 bases of the junction unmatched. CDR3 sequence: CASSSQGDRAGNTIYF. The CDR3 DNA follows: TGTGCCAGCAGTTCCCAGGGGGACAGGGCTGGAAACACCATATATTTT.

There are a few counts of this clonotype. The rearrangement uses TRBV27 and TRBJ2-7; D is uncertain. Trimming pared 0 bases from V and 0 bases from J, leaving 12 bases between. The germline gives CDR1 MNHEY, CDR2 SMNVEV (reference sequence). This CDR3 contains 16 residues. This CDR3 is CASSLSYGSSSYEQYF. CDR3 nucleotide sequence: TGTGCCAGCAGTTTATCGTACGGGTCTAGCTCCTACGAGCAGTACTTC.

This clonotype was recorded many times. CDR3 DNA: TGCAGCGTCCCCGGGACTAGCTTGGTGTTGCCTACCTACAATGAGCAGTTCTTC. This codes for CSVPGTSLVLPTYNEQFF. V and J are TRBV29-1 and TRBJ2-1; TRBD2 matches at 9 bases. This CDR3 comprises 18 residues. Germline V CDR1 and CDR2: SQVTM, ANQGSEA. With 6 bases clipped from V and 2 bases from J, the junction kept 17 bases outside the gene matches.

The table lists this clonotype with a few counts. J is TRBJ2-7 and V is TRBV12-3 or TRBV12-4, with D perhaps matching TRBD2 (7 bases). Trimming took off 7 bases at V and 4 bases at J, with 17 bases between the two ends. This CDR3 spans 14 amino acids. CDR3: CASNLGGGLYEQYF. The DNA of the CDR3 is TGTGCCAGCAACCTGGGAGGGGGGTTATACGAGCAGTACTTC.

CDR3 protein: CASSLIGFSFEQYF. The CDR3 DNA follows: TGTGCCAGCAGTTTGATCGGGTTTTCGTTTGAGCAGTACTTC. The genes are TRBV12-3 or TRBV12-4 and TRBJ2-7; no reliable D call. V shed 3 bases and J shed 7 bases, with 16 bases lying between them. This CDR3 has 14 residues.

Ten or more counts support this clonotype. The chain is built from TRBV12-3 or TRBV12-4 and TRBJ1-1; perhaps TRBD1 as D (6 bases). The length of the CDR3 is 13 residues. V was cut by 5 bases and J by 4 bases, with 11 bases left in between. As DNA, the CDR3 is TGTGCCAGCAGTCCACAGGGCCGCACTGAAGCTTTCTTT. Translated: CASSPQGRTEAFF.

The chain links TRBV6-2 or TRBV6-3 to TRBJ2-1; D possibly corresponds to TRBD1 (5 bases). Germline lookup yields CDR1 MNHEY and CDR2 SVGEGT. The CDR3 runs 14 residues. Between the trimmed V and J ends, which lost 2 bases and 5 bases, there was a span of 10 bases. CDR3 sequence (DNA): TGTGCCAGCAGTTACCAACGACAGCACAATGAGCAGTTCTTC. Amino acid sequence: CASSYQRQHNEQFF.

This clonotype occurred a few times. CDR3 nucleotides: TGTGCCAGCAGCCCACCCCGGGCTTCATATGGCTACACCTTC. Protein sequence: CASSPPRASYGYTF. This sequence joins TRBV3-1 and TRBJ1-2; D gene unclear. Germline V gene data show CDR1 as LGHDT and CDR2 as YNNKEL (reference sequence). The ends were cut back, 4 bases at V and 5 bases at J, with 14 bases in the middle. This CDR3 comprises 14 residues.

This clonotype came up a few times. The V call is TRBV28, the J call TRBJ1-2, with TRBD1 identical over 7 bases. The CDR3 contains 17 residues. The V and J ends lost 4 bases and 4 bases, in that order; junction bases with no gene match: 15. The germline V gene has CDR1 MDHEN and CDR2 SYDVKM. In nucleotides, the CDR3 is TGTGCCAGCAGTTCGCCCCGGGACAGAGACTCAATCTATGGCTACACCTTC. It translates to CASSSPRDRDSIYGYTF.

J is TRBJ1-1 and V is TRBV7-9, with 7 bases matching TRBD1. Germline-derived CDR1 and CDR2 are SEHNR and FQNEAQ (reference sequence). With 4 bases clipped from V and 4 bases from J, the junction kept 15 bases outside the gene matches. CDR3 length: 17 residues. The CDR3 loop is CASSSPSGQPMGTEAFF. DNA of the CDR3: TGTGCCAGCAGCTCACCCTCGGGACAGCCCATGGGCACTGAAGCTTTCTTT.

The chain combines TRBV28 with TRBJ2-7; D call uncertain. This CDR3 contains 17 residues. V was shortened by 3 bases and J by 1 base, with 19 bases between the two germline ends. The germline CDR1 and CDR2 sequences are MDHEN and SYDVKM. CDR3 amino acids: CASSLRWKHTPSYEQYF. The CDR3 DNA reads TGTGCCAGCAGTTTGAGGTGGAAACACACACCGTCCTACGAGCAGTACTTC.

V usage is TRBV12-3 or TRBV12-4 and J usage is TRBJ1-1; TRBD1 might be the D (5 bases). The V end lost 3 bases, the J end lost 5 bases, and 16 bases lay between the germline ends. The CDR3 loop spans 15 amino acids. CDR3 sequence (DNA): TGTGCCAGCAGTTTCGCCACCTCAGGGAGGACTGAAGCTTTCTTT. It codes for CASSFATSGRTEAFF.

The chain links TRBV4-3 to TRBJ2-7, with 8 bases lining up with TRBD1. The CDR3 has 13 residues. The germline V gene encodes CDR1 LGHNA and CDR2 YSLEER. Trimming cost V 3 bases and J 5 bases; bases outside gene matches: 3. The CDR3 sequence is CASSQIRGHEQYF. The CDR3 bases are TGCGCCAGCAGCCAGATCAGGGGGCACGAGCAGTACTTC.

This clonotype turned up a few times. This chain links TRBV6-2 or TRBV6-3 with TRBJ1-6; D perhaps matches TRBD1 (6 bases). This CDR3 is 15 amino acids long. Germline V lookup: CDR1 MNHEY, CDR2 SVGEGT. The V gene lost 4 bases and the J gene lost 4 bases, with 11 bases spanning the gap. The CDR3 reads CASSFLTGYNSPLHF. Here the CDR3 DNA reads TGTGCCAGCAGTTTCCTGACAGGTTATAATTCACCCCTCCACTTT.

This clonotype was counted many times. J is TRBJ1-5 and V is TRBV27; possibly TRBD1 for D (5 bases). V was pared by 10 bases and J by 1 base, with 17 bases between. Germline CDR1 is MNHEY and CDR2 is SMNVEV (reference sequence). The CDR3 runs to 15 residues. The CDR3 nucleotides are TGTGCCACCTCCTTAGGGGACGGAAGCAATCAGCCCCAGCATTTT. It codes for CATSLGDGSNQPQHF.

This clonotype has only a few counts. V is TRBV5-1 and J is TRBJ2-5, with 7 bases lining up with TRBD1. Trimming cost V 4 bases and J 1 base; bases outside gene matches: 7. Germline values: CDR1 SGHRS, CDR2 YFSETQ. This CDR3 is built from 15 residues. In nucleotides, the CDR3 is TGCGCCAGCAGCCCCGGGACAGCCTTCCAAGAGACCCAGTACTTC. Protein: CASSPGTAFQETQYF. The full variable domain, rest sourced from reference TRBV5-1 and TRBJ2-5, is KAGVTQTPRYLIKTRGQQVTLSCSPISGHRSVSWYQQTPGQGLQFLFEYFSETQRNKGNFPGRFSGRQFSNSRSEMNVSTLELGDSALYLCASSPGTAFQETQYFGPGTRLLVL.

The V call is TRBV5-1, the J call TRBJ2-7; D may be TRBD1 (8 bases). The CDR3 has 15 residues. The V gene's germline CDR1 is SGHRS and CDR2 YFSETQ. V lost 0 bases to trimming and J lost 2 bases, with 12 bases between them. The CDR3 reads CASSLVQGGAYEQYF. CDR3 DNA sequence: TGCGCCAGCAGCTTGGTACAGGGGGGGGCCTACGAGCAGTACTTC. Together with reference TRBV5-1 and TRBJ2-7, the CDR3 gives the full variable domain: KAGVTQTPRYLIKTRGQQVTLSCSPISGHRSVSWYQQTPGQGLQFLFEYFSETQRNKGNFPGRFSGRQFSNSRSEMNVSTLELGDSALYLCASSLVQGGAYEQYFGPGTRLTVT.

This clonotype was seen a few times. The V and J genes are TRBV4-1 and TRBJ1-1; D not certain. Germline V gene data show CDR1 as MGHRA and CDR2 as YSYEKL. Trimming stripped 2 bases from V and 7 bases from J, with 20 bases between. CDR3 size: 16 residues. CDR3 residues: CASSQTFGIGSGEAFF. CDR3 in DNA: TGCGCCAGCAGCCAAACGTTTGGCATTGGAAGTGGTGAAGCTTTCTTT.

The chain links TRBV6-5 to TRBJ2-1; 7 bases line up with TRBD1. V dropped 0 bases and J dropped 2; count of bases not matched to a gene: 4. CDR3 size: 16 residues. The germline gives CDR1 MNHEY, CDR2 SVGAGI. The CDR3 sequence: CASSYSIQGAYNEQFF. In nucleotides, the CDR3 is TGTGCCAGCAGTTACTCGATCCAGGGGGCCTACAATGAGCAGTTCTTC.